Here is one TCR beta chain with its context. The antigen is undetermined. Libraries were prepared by immunoSEQ multiplex PCR; TCRdb keeps only in-frame clonotypes and omits some of them. The profile covers approximately 200,000 clones, with about 89% appearing a single time and around 1% taken by the ten largest. The CDR3 spans 13 residues. Germline CDR1 reads ENHRY; CDR2 reads SYGVKD. The V gene lost 2 bases and the J gene lost 2 bases, with 6 bases spanning the gap. The data are from a study of cytomegalovirus exposure and HLA in healthy donors. Overall study findings and caveats: Listed as cytomegalovirus-associated were 150 or so TCR beta chains.

This chain uses TRBV10-3 with TRBJ1-2; D ambiguous. This sequence originates from a woman aged 18-29 years in good health and CMV-seronegative. The sample consisted of PBMCs. CDR3 nucleotides: TGTGCCATCAGTGAGGGGCAGAACTATGGCTACACCTTC. Encoded protein: CAISEGQNYGYTF.